This passage covers 7 T cell receptor beta chains from one sample sequenced in a study of blood T cell repertoires in COVID-19. Data came from immunoSEQ multiplex PCR; TCRdb stores just in-frame clones and leaves some out. The repertoire holds some 700,000 clones, with approximately 90% as singletons. The material sequenced was peripheral blood. The receptors were gathered from a woman aged 18-35 years with acute or convalescent COVID-19.

The genes are TRBV30 and TRBJ2-5, with D unresolved. V was pared by 4 bases and J by 2 bases, with 5 bases between. This CDR3 is 11 amino acids long. From germline, CDR1 is GTSNPN and CDR2 SVGIG (reference sequence). Here the CDR3 reads CAWTPQETQYF. The CDR3 coding sequence is TGTGCCTGGACCCCGCAAGAGACCCAGTACTTC.

In this sample, this clone turned up once. The CDR3 region is CASSLVGQGPYGYTF. The DNA for the CDR3 is TGTGCCAGCAGCTTAGTGGGACAGGGCCCCTATGGCTACACCTTC. This chain uses TRBV13 with TRBJ1-2; TRBD1 matches 9 bases. CDR3 length: 15 residues. V was clipped by 1 base and J by 4 bases; unmatched bases: 4. The germline CDR1 and CDR2 sequences are PRHDT and FYEKMQ (reference sequence).

This sequence joins TRBV27 and TRBJ1-2; D not certain. Germline CDR1 is MNHEY and CDR2 is SMNVEV (reference sequence). Between the trimmed V and J ends, which lost 3 bases and 4 bases, there was a span of 21 bases. This CDR3 is 17 amino acids long. In DNA, the CDR3 is TGTGCCAGCAGTTTGCTTTTCGGGAGGGCCGGGAGCTATGGCTACACCTTC. Translating it yields CASSLLFGRAGSYGYTF.

The chain employs TRBV6-2 or TRBV6-3 and TRBJ2-3; TRBD2 matches at 15 bases. CDR3 length: 18 amino acids. The germline gives CDR1 MNHEY, CDR2 SVGEGT. The V gene end was trimmed by 5 bases and the J gene end by 2 bases; junction bases not matched to a gene: 8. CDR3: CASSIGLAGGSNTDTQYF. For the CDR3, the DNA is TGTGCCAGCAGTATTGGACTAGCGGGGGGGTCCAACACAGATACGCAGTATTTT.

V gene TRBV4-1 combines with J gene TRBJ2-7, with D possibly TRBD2 on 6 matching bases. CDR1 is MGHRA, CDR2 YSYEKL, per germline. Trimming left V 4 bases short and J 6 bases short, with 16 bases between. The CDR3 sequence is 14 residues long. CDR3 region: CASSRGTGLPEQYF. The DNA for the CDR3 is TGCGCCAGCAGCCGCGGAACCGGACTACCCGAGCAGTACTTC.

V is TRBV7-2 and J is TRBJ2-2; TRBD2 might be the D (6 bases). This CDR3 spans 17 amino acids. Germline assignment: CDR1 SGHTA and CDR2 FQGNSA. V was shortened by 3 bases and J by 7 bases, with 21 bases between the two germline ends. The CDR3 nucleotides read TGTGCCAGCAGCTTCCTCCCCGGGACTTCCCCACTCGGGGAGCTGTTTTTT. Protein product: CASSFLPGTSPLGELFF.

The chain joins TRBV6-5 to TRBJ2-1, with a possible D match to TRBD2 (6 bases). The CDR3 runs to 13 residues. CDR1 and CDR2 (germline): MNHEY, SVGAGI. V dropped 7 bases and J dropped 9 bases, with 16 bases sitting between them. The CDR3 loop reads CASTSPGGSEQFF. The DNA of the CDR3 is TGTGCCAGCACCAGCCCCGGGGGAAGTGAGCAGTTCTTC.